This entry concerns a single TCR beta chain. The sample is drawn from a study of control samples from healthy donors and cancer patients. The length of the CDR3 is 16 residues. Trimming cost V 3 bases and J 3 bases, with 17 bases left between them. Per the germline V gene, CDR1 is LGHNA and CDR2 is YSLEER. Method: immunoSEQ multiplex PCR; TCRdb's copy keeps in-frame clones and lacks some. The sample has some 100,000 clones, more than 85% seen once. Sequencing was done on a sample of blood. The receptor comes from a man aged 18 to 30 in good health. The chain recombines TRBV4-3 with TRBJ1-1; a weak D match, TRBD1 (5 bases). For the CDR3, the DNA is TGCGCCAGCAGCCACGGGACTCTAGGATGGGACACTGAAGCTTTCTTT. Its protein product is CASSHGTLGWDTEAFF.